The TCR beta chain under discussion was sequenced for a study of OX40 agonist ivuxolimab in advanced cancers. Study overall: All patients had ivuxolimab intravenously every 2 weeks at 0.01 to 10 mg/kg.

Produced via immunoSEQ multiplex PCR; TCRdb's table is partial and in-frame only. This table holds more than 35,000 clones, roughly 72% found once. At cycle 4 day 1, cycle 7 day 1, and baseline, blood was sampled. The sequencing used CD4+ or CD8+ T cells sorted from blood, collected in a trial of the OX40 agonist ivuxolimab. The sequence came from an adult with an advanced solid tumor such as melanoma, head and neck, liver or kidney cancer.

The CDR3 here is CASSLGTGGNSPLHF. CDR3 in DNA: TGCGCCAGCAGCTTGGGCACAGGGGGAAATTCACCCCTCCACTTT. V usage is TRBV5-1 and J usage is TRBJ1-6, with TRBD1 identical over 8 bases. CDR3 length equals 15 residues. V trimming: 0 bases; J trimming: 7 bases; junction bases outside the gene matches: 3. CDR1 and CDR2 (germline): SGHRS, YFSETQ.